This TCR beta chain was captured by sequencing in a study of T-cell memory formation after mild COVID-19 (dated by TCRdb to the early 2020s). Study-wide context: TCR sequence clusters from the two donors were largely donor specific. Longitudinal TCRalpha and TCRbeta repertoire sequencing tracked T-cell clones expanding and contracting after mild COVID-19 in a couple of donors. Two young, previously healthy adult volunteers, one female and one male, were included in the cohort. General study outcomes and caveats: Clones that contracted from day 15 to 85 showed balanced CD4/CD8 phenotypes, whereas a second wave of clones that expanded from day 15 to 37 leaned towards CD4+. Only a couple of mild cases were covered by the study, and larger cohorts that include severe cases with pre-infection samples were considered necessary. SARS-CoV-2 specificity was not confirmed for the second-wave clones peaking on day 37. Contracting CD4+ clones appeared mostly in the CM and EM memory subsets, whereas CD8+ clones were enriched in EMRA. The detection of some responding clones in pre-infection memory suggests that pre-existing cross-reactive memory T cells joined the SARS-CoV-2 response.

The sequencer listed for this sample is Illumina NovaSeq 6000. cDNA libraries for TCRalpha and TCRbeta were prepared by 5'RACE using constant-segment primers, with sample barcodes and unique molecular identifiers added. RNA was extracted from every sample with Trizol reagent. Libraries were amplified in two PCR steps, with a second sample barcode and Illumina TruSeq adapters added in the second step. Sequencing of libraries was performed on an Illumina NovaSeq with 2 x 150 bp paired-end reads. The original pipeline was this. Reads were demultiplexed and collapsed into UMI-guided consensus sequences with migec v1.2.7. Using mixcr v2.1.11, UMI consensuses were aligned to TRA and TRB V and J templates and then assembled into clonotypes. Clonotypes were classified as expanded or contracted when called significant by both edgeR and NoisET, with noise models trained on biological replicates. For edgeR calls, a false discovery rate-adjusted p below 0.01 and a log2 fold-change threshold of 1 were applied. As an exploratory analysis of dynamics, max-normalized trajectories of the 1000 most abundant clonotypes were examined with PCA combined with hierarchical clustering. Separately sequenced CD4+ and CD8+ repertoires were used to assign a CD4 or CD8 phenotype to each responding clone. TCRdb reran the public reads through fastp at Q25 and MiXCR, keeping productive beta chains. Records with the same CDR3 protein are collapsed into one entry carrying the most frequent genes and DNA. These V and J calls derive from TCRdb rather than the authors' analysis. This sample gives roughly 410,000 distinct CDR3 sequences in total; 20% to 25% of them show up just once. The ten biggest clones cover roughly 9.7% of the sample.

CDR1 SGHTA and CDR2 FQGTGA are derived from the germline V gene. The V and J ends are trimmed by 4 bases and 3 bases, leaving 13 bases between them. Inclusive of the bounding cysteine and phenylalanine, the CDR3 is 14 residues long. Just the 42-base CDR3 DNA is kept, in frame starting at base 1. Ficoll-Paque density gradient centrifugation was used to isolate PBMCs. Regarding this clonotype: Its antigen is unknown. No clone much larger than this one lies a single base away; base qualities are absent.

Sequencing input: PBMCs or a T cell subset sorted from them (not recorded which). Recombination connected TRBV7-3 to TRBJ2-7, with TRBD2 tentatively as D gene (6 bases match). This TCR came from an adult woman who had mild COVID-19 (a few samples of this study predate the infection). The sample titles of this study are shuffled in the database, so cell type and time point are left out; the donor was told from shared clones. In nucleotide form, the sequence is TGTGCCAGCAGCTCCAGGGACGGGGGCTACGAGCAGTACTTC. This translates into CASSSRDGGYEQYF.